What follows describes a single TCR beta chain. The data are from a study of blood T cell repertoires in COVID-19. Study-level background: Sites in the United States, Italy and Spain provided acute and convalescent COVID-19 samples. T cells, B-cell-depleted T cells, or PBMCs supplied cDNA or gDNA.

Original methodology: The assay estimated nucleated cells by amplifying reference gene primers. Libraries were prepared by immunoSEQ multiplex PCR; TCRdb keeps only in-frame clonotypes and omits some of them. V, J and clone size reflect that table, while D and trimming were determined from the DNA. The sample has over 200,000 clones; 92% are singletons. Seattle patient enrollment occurred during active infection, with longitudinal follow-up thereafter. The CDR3 length is 13 residues. The V end lost 6 bases, the J end lost 2 bases, and 8 bases lay between the germline ends. Per the germline V gene, CDR1 is LNHDA and CDR2 is SQIVND (reference sequence).

The rearrangement links TRBV19 to TRBJ1-5, with TRBD1 as a possible D gene (5 bases). The receptor was derived from a man in his fifties or sixties with COVID-19, enrolled during active disease. Sample: peripheral blood. CDR3 region: CASRQGRNQPQHF. CDR3 in DNA: TGTGCCAGTAGGCAGGGCCGCAATCAGCCCCAGCATTTT.